This TCR beta chain emerged from a study of cytomegalovirus exposure and HLA in healthy donors. At the level of the study: A previous analysis identified approximately 110 million unique TCR beta sequences derived from some 170 million T cells.

Primers for the PCR totalled 60 Vbeta and 13 Jbeta. Method: immunoSEQ multiplex PCR; TCRdb's copy keeps in-frame clones and lacks some. Here the sample spans roughly 150,000 clones, about 85% being singletons. V lost 6 bases and J lost 7; bases outside the gene matches: 9. The CDR3 has 15 amino acids. The germline CDR1 and CDR2 sequences are MDHEN and SYDVKM. Nominally healthy donors were sampled, though unrecorded immune exposures were likely. This chain connects TRBV28 to TRBJ2-1; 10 nucleotides align to TRBD1. This clonotype was sampled from a woman between 18 and 29 years old in good health and CMV-seronegative. Sequenced: PBMCs. CDR3 DNA sequence: TGTGCCAGCAGACAGGGACAGGGGCTGTGGAATGAGCAGTTCTTC. Amino acid sequence: CASRQGQGLWNEQFF.